This TCR beta chain appears in the sequencing data of a study of T cell repertoires in cytomegalovirus infection. This clonotype came up a few times. TCRdb re-analysed the reads in MiXCR, keeping a single row per CDR3 protein. The table lists about 140,000 distinct CDR3 sequences, 5.5% to 8% of them singletons. This CDR3 contains 16 residues. Germline lookup yields CDR1 MDHEN and CDR2 SYDVKM. Losses at the gene ends were 3 bases for V and 10 bases for J; bases not matched to a gene: 12. Specimen: PBMCs. The origin of this receptor is a human donor in good health (CMV status not recorded). Some clones in this sample may be carry-over from other donors' samples. The V call is TRBV28, the J call TRBJ1-6; 7 bases fit TRBD1. The CDR3 bases are TGTGCCAGCAGTTTTCACAGGGGCGGTGATATATCACCCCTCCACTTT. This codes for CASSFHRGGDISPLHF.